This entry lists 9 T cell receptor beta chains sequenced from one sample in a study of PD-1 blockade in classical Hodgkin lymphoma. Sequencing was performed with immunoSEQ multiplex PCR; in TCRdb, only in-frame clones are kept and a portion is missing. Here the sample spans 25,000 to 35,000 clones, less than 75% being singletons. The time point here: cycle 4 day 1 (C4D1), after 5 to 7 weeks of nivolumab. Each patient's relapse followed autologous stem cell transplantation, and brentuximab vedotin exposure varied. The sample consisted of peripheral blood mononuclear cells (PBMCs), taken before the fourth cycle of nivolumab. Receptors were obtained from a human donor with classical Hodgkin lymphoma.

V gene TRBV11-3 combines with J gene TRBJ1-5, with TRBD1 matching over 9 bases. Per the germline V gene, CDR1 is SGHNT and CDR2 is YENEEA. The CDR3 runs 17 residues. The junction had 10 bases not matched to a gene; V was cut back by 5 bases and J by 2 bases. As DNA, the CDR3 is TGTGCCAGCAGCCGGCGGACGGGGACAGGGCGCAATCAGCCCCAGCATTTT. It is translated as CASSRRTGTGRNQPQHF.

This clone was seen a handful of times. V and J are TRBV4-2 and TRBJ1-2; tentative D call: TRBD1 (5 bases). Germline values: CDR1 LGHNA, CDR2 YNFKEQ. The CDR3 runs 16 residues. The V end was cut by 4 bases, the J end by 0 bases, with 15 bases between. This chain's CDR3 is CASSPTQTEANYGYTF. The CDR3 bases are TGTGCCAGCAGCCCGACTCAGACAGAAGCTAACTATGGCTACACCTTC.

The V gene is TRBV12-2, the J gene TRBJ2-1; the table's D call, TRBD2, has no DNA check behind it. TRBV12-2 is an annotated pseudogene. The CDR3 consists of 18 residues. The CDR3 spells CASRLNYSGTSQTNEQFF. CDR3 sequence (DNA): TGTGCAAGTCGCTTAAATTATTCGGGGACTAGTCAAACTAATGAGCAGTTCTTC.

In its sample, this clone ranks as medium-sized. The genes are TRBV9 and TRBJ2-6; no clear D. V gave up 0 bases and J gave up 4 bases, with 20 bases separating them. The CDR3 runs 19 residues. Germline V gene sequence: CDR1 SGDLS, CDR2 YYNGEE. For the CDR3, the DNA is TGTGCCAGCAGCGTAGATAATAGGTGGAGTCCCTCCGGGGCCAACGTCCTGACTTTC. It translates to CASSVDNRWSPSGANVLTF.

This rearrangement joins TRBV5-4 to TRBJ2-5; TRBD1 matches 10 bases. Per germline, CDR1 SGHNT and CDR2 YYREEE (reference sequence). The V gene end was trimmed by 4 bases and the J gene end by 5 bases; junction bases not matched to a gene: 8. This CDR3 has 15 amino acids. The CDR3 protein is CASSGGTGEPETQYF. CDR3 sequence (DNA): TGTGCCAGCAGCGGGGGGACAGGGGAACCGGAGACCCAGTACTTC.

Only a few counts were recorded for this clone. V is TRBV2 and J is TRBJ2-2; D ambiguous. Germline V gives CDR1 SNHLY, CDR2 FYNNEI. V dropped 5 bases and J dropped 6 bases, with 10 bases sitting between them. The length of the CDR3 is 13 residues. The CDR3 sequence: CASSNRGAGELFF. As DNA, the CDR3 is TGTGCCAGCAGTAACCGAGGAGCCGGGGAGCTGTTTTTT.

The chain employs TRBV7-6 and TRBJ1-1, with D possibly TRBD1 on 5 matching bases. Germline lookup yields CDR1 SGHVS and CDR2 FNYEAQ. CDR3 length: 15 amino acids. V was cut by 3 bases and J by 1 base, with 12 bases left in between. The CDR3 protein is CASSLGQGPNTEAFF. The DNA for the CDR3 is TGTGCCAGCAGCTTGGGGCAGGGACCGAACACTGAAGCTTTCTTT.

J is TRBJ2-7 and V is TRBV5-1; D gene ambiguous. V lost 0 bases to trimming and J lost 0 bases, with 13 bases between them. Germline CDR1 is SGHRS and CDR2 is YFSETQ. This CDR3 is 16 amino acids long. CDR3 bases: TGCGCCAGCAGCTTGGGGAAGGGCGGATACTCCTACGAGCAGTACTTC. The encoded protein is CASSLGKGGYSYEQYF.

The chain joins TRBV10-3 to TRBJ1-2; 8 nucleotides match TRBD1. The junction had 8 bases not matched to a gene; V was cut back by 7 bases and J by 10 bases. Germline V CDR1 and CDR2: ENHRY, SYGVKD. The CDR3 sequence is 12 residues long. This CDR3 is CAITLQGQDYTF. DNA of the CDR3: TGTGCCATCACACTCCAGGGACAGGACTACACCTTC.